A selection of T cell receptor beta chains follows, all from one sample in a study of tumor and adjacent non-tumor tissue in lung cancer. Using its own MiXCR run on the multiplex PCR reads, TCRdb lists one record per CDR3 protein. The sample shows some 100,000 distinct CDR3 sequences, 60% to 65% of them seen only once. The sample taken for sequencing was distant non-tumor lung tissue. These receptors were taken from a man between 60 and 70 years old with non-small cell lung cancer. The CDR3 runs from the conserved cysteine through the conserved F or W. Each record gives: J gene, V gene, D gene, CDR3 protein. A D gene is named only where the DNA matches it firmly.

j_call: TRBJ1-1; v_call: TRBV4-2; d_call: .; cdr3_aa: CTRTTNPQGQNTEAFF
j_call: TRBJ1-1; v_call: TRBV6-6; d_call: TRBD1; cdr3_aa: CASSGDSRTEAFF
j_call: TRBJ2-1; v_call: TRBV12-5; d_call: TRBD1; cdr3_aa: CASGSVQGQATDEQFF
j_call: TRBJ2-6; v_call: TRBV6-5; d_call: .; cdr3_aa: CASSYIRRPGVSTLSGANVLTF
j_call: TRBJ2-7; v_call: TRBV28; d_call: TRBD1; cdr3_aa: CASTPRDRVGEQYF
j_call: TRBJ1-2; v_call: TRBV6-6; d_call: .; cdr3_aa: CVRSYFEDGYTF
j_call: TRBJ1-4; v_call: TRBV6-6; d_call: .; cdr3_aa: CASSYESGARGEKLFF
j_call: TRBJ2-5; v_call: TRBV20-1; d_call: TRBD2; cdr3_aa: CSARGGSGGQETQYF
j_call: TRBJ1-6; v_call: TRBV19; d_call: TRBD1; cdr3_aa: CASSTGQGAYNSPLHF
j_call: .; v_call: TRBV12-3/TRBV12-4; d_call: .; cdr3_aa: CASSQRLGVGQYF
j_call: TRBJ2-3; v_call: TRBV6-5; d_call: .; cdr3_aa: CASCAQEVRDTQYF
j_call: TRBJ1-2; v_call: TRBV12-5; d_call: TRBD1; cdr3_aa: CASGPDRVHYGHTF
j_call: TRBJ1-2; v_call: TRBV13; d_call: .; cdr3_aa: CASSPGQGRWGYGYTF
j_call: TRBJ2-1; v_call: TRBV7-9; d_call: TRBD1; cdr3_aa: CASSLFNGQGATSSYNEQFF
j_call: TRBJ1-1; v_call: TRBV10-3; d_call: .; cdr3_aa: CAISESGMAAEAFF
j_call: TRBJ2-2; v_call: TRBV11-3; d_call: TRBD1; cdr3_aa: CASSLGQGWTGELFF
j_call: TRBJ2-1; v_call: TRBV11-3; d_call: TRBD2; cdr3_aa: CASRLDGASGRRNEQFF
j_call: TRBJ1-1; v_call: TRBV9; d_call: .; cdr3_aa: CASSAELLGEAFF
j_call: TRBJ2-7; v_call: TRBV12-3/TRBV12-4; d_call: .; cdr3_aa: CASSFGIDTYEQYF
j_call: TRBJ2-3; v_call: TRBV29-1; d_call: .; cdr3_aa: CSTRSNSDTQYF
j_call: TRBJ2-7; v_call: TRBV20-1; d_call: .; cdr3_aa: CGARFVHRDNEQYF
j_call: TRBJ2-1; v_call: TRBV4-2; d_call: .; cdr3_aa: CASSQDWTIAIEQFF
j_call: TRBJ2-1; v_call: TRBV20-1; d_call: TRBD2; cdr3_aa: CSGLAGVVYEQFF
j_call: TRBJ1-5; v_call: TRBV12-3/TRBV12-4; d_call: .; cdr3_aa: CASSNLQGANNQPQHF
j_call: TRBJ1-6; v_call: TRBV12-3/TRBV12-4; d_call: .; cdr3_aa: CASSSMGSPLHF
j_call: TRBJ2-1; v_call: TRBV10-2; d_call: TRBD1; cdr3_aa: CASRDSGGRDEQFF
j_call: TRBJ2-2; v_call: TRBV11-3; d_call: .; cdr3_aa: CASSLAVVNTRELFF
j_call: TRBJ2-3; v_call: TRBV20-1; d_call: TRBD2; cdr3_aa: CSARAGGPRYRDQHTDTQYF
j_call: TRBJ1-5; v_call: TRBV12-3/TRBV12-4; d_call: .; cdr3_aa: CASSLSTNQPQHF
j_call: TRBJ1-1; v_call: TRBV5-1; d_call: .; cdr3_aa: CASSLGGPQITEAFF
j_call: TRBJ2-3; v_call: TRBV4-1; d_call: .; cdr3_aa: CANSQPGLEGATDTQYF
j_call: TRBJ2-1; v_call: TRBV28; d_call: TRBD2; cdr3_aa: CASSSIAGGRNNEQFF
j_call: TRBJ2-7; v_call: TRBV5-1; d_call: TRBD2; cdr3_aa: CASSLRGISGSGGYEQYF
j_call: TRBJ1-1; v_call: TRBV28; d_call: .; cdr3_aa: CASRHLREANTEAFF
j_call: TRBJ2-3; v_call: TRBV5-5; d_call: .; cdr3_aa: CVSSLNNGATQYF
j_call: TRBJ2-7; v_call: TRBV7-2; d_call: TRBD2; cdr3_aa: CASSPRLAGEREYEQYF
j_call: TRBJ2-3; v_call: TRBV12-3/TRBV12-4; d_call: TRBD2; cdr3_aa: CASAHPFLAGLARDTQYF
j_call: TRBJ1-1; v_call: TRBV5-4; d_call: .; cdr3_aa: CASSLAGGLNTEAFF
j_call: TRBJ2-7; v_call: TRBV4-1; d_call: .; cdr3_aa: CASSQGVGGIYEQYF
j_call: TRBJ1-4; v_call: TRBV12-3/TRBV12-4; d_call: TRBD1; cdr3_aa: CASRQGQGSEKLFF
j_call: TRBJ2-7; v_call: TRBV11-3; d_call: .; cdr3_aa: CAGSFGALPGRTYEQYF
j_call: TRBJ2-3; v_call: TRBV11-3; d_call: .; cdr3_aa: CASSLVCYTVTQFF
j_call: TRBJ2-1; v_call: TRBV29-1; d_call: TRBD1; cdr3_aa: CSVEEGGYYNGQFF
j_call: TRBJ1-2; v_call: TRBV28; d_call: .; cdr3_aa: CGSSLFRTGYTF
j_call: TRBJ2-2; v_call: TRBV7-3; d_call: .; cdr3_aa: CASSSEGWDTGVLFF
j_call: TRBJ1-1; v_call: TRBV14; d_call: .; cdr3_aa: CASSETANTEAFF
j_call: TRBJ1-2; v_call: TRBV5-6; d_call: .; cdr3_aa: CASSLVRLNYGYTF
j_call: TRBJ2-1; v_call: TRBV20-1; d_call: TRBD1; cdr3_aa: CSASWDRGNEQFF
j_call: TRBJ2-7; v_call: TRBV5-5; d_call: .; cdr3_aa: CAISRVGEQYF
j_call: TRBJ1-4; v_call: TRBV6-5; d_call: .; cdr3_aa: CASSTGRGVSTNEKLFF
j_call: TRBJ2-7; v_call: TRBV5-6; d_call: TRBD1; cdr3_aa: CASSTRDRVVLSEQYF
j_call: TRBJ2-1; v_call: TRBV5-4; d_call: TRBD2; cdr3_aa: CASSLGTSDTCNEQFF
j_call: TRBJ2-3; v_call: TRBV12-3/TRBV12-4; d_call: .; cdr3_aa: CGSSFITGDTQYF